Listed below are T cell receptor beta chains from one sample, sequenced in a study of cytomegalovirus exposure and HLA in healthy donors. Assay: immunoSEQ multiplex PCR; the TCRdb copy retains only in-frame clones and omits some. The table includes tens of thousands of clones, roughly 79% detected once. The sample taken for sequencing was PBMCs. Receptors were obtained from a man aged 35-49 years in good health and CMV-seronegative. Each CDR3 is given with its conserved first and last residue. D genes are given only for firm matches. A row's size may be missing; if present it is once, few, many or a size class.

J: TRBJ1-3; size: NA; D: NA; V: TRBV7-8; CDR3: CASSRTHGGAIQQDTIYF; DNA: TGTGCCAGCAGCCGTACCCACGGGGGGGCGATCCAACAAGACACCATATATTTT
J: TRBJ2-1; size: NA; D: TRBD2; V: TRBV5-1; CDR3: CASSVGGSGGTYNEQFF; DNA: TGCGCCAGCAGCGTCGGTGGGTCGGGAGGAACCTACAATGAGCAGTTCTTC
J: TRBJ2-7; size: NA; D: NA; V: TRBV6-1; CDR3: CASSRRGENYEQYF; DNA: TGTGCCAGCAGCCGGAGGGGAGAGAACTACGAGCAGTACTTC
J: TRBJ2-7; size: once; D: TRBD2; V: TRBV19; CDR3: CASSPLGTKGYEQYF; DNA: TGTGCCAGTAGTCCCCTCGGGACTAAGGGTTACGAGCAGTACTTC
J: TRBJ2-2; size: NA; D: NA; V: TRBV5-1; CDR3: CASSLSARGAAGELFF; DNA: TGCGCCAGCAGCTTGTCCGCCCGGGGGGCGGCCGGGGAGCTGTTTTTT
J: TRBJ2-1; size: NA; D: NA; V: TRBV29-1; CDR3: CSVAIGSWDNEQFF; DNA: TGCAGCGTTGCTATCGGGAGCTGGGACAATGAGCAGTTCTTC
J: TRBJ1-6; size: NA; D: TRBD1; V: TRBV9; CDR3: CASSPGTGVFSSPLHF; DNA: TGTGCCAGCAGCCCAGGGACAGGGGTTTTTAGTTCACCCCTCCACTTT
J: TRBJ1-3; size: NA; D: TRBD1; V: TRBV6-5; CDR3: CASSLQGGGNTIYF; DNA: TGTGCCAGCAGTCTACAGGGGGGTGGAAACACCATATATTTT
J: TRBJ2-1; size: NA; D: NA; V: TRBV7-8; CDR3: CASSSPGGLSYNEQFF; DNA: TGTGCCAGCAGCTCCCCCGGGGGACTCTCCTACAATGAGCAGTTCTTC
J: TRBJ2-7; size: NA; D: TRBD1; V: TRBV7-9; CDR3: CASSLGQVNSYEQYF; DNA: TGTGCCAGCAGCCTGGGACAGGTGAACTCCTACGAGCAGTACTTC